Listed below are T cell receptor beta chains from one sample, sequenced in a study of T-cell reconstitution after alpha-beta-depleted transplantation in children. TCRdb re-called the PCR reads with MiXCR, one entry per CDR3 protein. Seen here are about 490,000 distinct CDR3 sequences, roughly a tenth observed once, and the top ten hold just over 2%. The sample in question was PBMCs, obtained before TCRalphabeta/CD19-depleted stem cell transplant. The receptors were gathered from a child aged 2-15 years with inherited bone marrow failure, due to receive a stem cell transplant. CDR3s include the opening cysteine and the closing phenylalanine or tryptophan. The D gene is left open where the match is weak. Clone size is stated in some rows and not others, as once, few, many or a class when expanded.

d_call: .; j_call: TRBJ2-5; clone_size: many; v_call: TRBV27; cdr3_nt: TGTGCCAGCAGTTTGACCCTCGGCTACAAAGAGACCCAGTACTTC; cdr3_aa: CASSLTLGYKETQYF
d_call: TRBD2; j_call: TRBJ2-5; clone_size: .; v_call: TRBV5-1; cdr3_nt: TGCGCCAGCAGCTTGGGGGGACTAGCGGGAGCAGAGACCCAGTACTTC; cdr3_aa: CASSLGGLAGAETQYF
d_call: .; j_call: TRBJ2-3; clone_size: many; v_call: TRBV5-1; cdr3_nt: TGCGCCAGCAGCTTCGCGGCAGGACACCTCACAGATACGCAGTATTTT; cdr3_aa: CASSFAAGHLTDTQYF
d_call: TRBD2; j_call: TRBJ2-7; clone_size: many; v_call: TRBV6-5; cdr3_nt: TGTGCCAGCAGTTATCGGGAGGCCTACGAGCAGTACTTC; cdr3_aa: CASSYREAYEQYF
d_call: .; j_call: TRBJ2-7; clone_size: .; v_call: TRBV6-1; cdr3_nt: TGTGCCAGCAGTGAAACGGAGGTCGTCTCCTACGAGCAGTACTTC; cdr3_aa: CASSETEVVSYEQYF
d_call: TRBD1; j_call: TRBJ1-2; clone_size: many; v_call: TRBV6-5; cdr3_nt: TGTGCCAGCAGTTTACAGGGGACGAGCTATGGCTACACCTTC; cdr3_aa: CASSLQGTSYGYTF
d_call: .; j_call: TRBJ2-7; clone_size: .; v_call: TRBV2; cdr3_nt: TGTGCCAGCAGTGATGAAAGGCGGACGGGGTACGAGCAGTACTTC; cdr3_aa: CASSDERRTGYEQYF
d_call: .; j_call: TRBJ1-1; clone_size: few; v_call: TRBV4-1; cdr3_nt: TGCGCCAGCAGCCCAGCAGGACAGAAAGCTTTCTTT; cdr3_aa: CASSPAGQKAFF
d_call: TRBD2; j_call: TRBJ2-1; clone_size: many; v_call: TRBV5-1; cdr3_nt: TGCGCCAGCAGCTTGGAGGCACTAGCGGGGCCGCAGTTCTTC; cdr3_aa: CASSLEALAGPQFF
d_call: .; j_call: TRBJ2-3; clone_size: many; v_call: TRBV4-3; cdr3_nt: TGCGCCAGCAGCCAGGGCTTTAGGGCCAAGACAGATACGCAGTATTTT; cdr3_aa: CASSQGFRAKTDTQYF
d_call: TRBD1; j_call: TRBJ1-4; clone_size: many; v_call: TRBV28; cdr3_nt: TGTGCCAGCAGTTACTCGACAGGGGCTCCTAATGAAAAACTGTTTTTT; cdr3_aa: CASSYSTGAPNEKLFF
d_call: .; j_call: TRBJ2-3; clone_size: few; v_call: TRBV29-1; cdr3_nt: TGCAGCGTTGGGGGCTCCCCATTTACGCAGTATTTT; cdr3_aa: CSVGGSPFTQYF
d_call: TRBD1; j_call: TRBJ2-7; clone_size: few; v_call: TRBV18; cdr3_nt: TGTGCCAGCTCACCCTCCAAAGGACAGGGGGCCTGGTACGAGCAGTACTTC; cdr3_aa: CASSPSKGQGAWYEQYF
d_call: .; j_call: TRBJ1-1; clone_size: many; v_call: TRBV6-2/TRBV6-3; cdr3_nt: TGTGCCACCACGGACAGAGAAAACACTGAAGCTTTCTTT; cdr3_aa: CATTDRENTEAFF
d_call: TRBD1; j_call: TRBJ1-6; clone_size: .; v_call: TRBV2; cdr3_nt: TGTGCCAGCAGTGCGGGACAGGGGGTTTCACCCCTCCACTTT; cdr3_aa: CASSAGQGVSPLHF
d_call: .; j_call: TRBJ2-2; clone_size: .; v_call: TRBV20-1; cdr3_nt: TGCAGTGCTAGAGTAGTAGACACCGGGGAGCTGTTTTTT; cdr3_aa: CSARVVDTGELFF
d_call: .; j_call: TRBJ2-4; clone_size: .; v_call: TRBV19; cdr3_nt: TGTGCCAGTAGTAACAGTGGGGTGCAGTACTTC; cdr3_aa: CASSNSGVQYF
d_call: TRBD1; j_call: TRBJ1-2; clone_size: many; v_call: TRBV27; cdr3_nt: TGTGCCAGCAGTTTGACAGGGGTTCCCTATGGCTACACCTTC; cdr3_aa: CASSLTGVPYGYTF
d_call: .; j_call: TRBJ2-1; clone_size: many; v_call: TRBV24-1; cdr3_nt: TGTGCCACCAGTGATTTGTCCGGGGGCCTCAACAATGAGCAGTTCTTC; cdr3_aa: CATSDLSGGLNNEQFF
d_call: .; j_call: TRBJ1-1; clone_size: .; v_call: TRBV12-2; cdr3_nt: TGTGCAAGTCGCTTAGAGGGGGCTTGTGGGGACACTGAAGCTTTCTTT; cdr3_aa: CASRLEGACGDTEAFF
d_call: TRBD1; j_call: TRBJ2-7; clone_size: many; v_call: TRBV6-5; cdr3_nt: TGTGCCAGCAGCCAACAGGGGCTCGAGCAGTACTTC; cdr3_aa: CASSQQGLEQYF
d_call: .; j_call: TRBJ2-7; clone_size: few; v_call: TRBV4-3; cdr3_nt: TGCGCCAGCGCCTTTCGTAGGGGAGGAACATACTACGAGCAGTACTTC; cdr3_aa: CASAFRRGGTYYEQYF
d_call: TRBD2; j_call: TRBJ2-5; clone_size: many; v_call: TRBV4-3; cdr3_nt: TGCGCCAGCAGCCAAGATGAACTAGCGGCTCCTCCGTACTTC; cdr3_aa: CASSQDELAAPPYF
d_call: .; j_call: TRBJ2-1; clone_size: .; v_call: TRBV19; cdr3_nt: TGTGCCAGCTGCTTAGAACTAGGGGGCAATGAGCAGTTCTTC; cdr3_aa: CASCLELGGNEQFF
d_call: .; j_call: TRBJ2-7; clone_size: few; v_call: TRBV7-2; cdr3_nt: TGTGCCAGCACAGCGCGCCGGGAGCAGTACTTC; cdr3_aa: CASTARREQYF
d_call: .; j_call: TRBJ2-5; clone_size: .; v_call: TRBV5-4; cdr3_nt: TGTGCCAGCAGCTTGAGTGCTAGCAGCCAAGAGACCCAGTACTTC; cdr3_aa: CASSLSASSQETQYF
d_call: .; j_call: TRBJ2-1; clone_size: many; v_call: TRBV20-1; cdr3_nt: TGCAGTGCCGACTGGGACGCAACATACAATGAGCAGTTCTTC; cdr3_aa: CSADWDATYNEQFF
d_call: .; j_call: TRBJ2-1; clone_size: many; v_call: TRBV29-1; cdr3_nt: TGCAGCGGGTGCGCCTTACAGAGCTCCTACAATGAGCAGTTCTTC; cdr3_aa: CSGCALQSSYNEQFF
d_call: .; j_call: TRBJ2-7; clone_size: few; v_call: TRBV18; cdr3_nt: TGTGCCAGCTCACCACCGGGACACTACGAGCAGTACTTC; cdr3_aa: CASSPPGHYEQYF
d_call: TRBD2; j_call: TRBJ2-7; clone_size: .; v_call: TRBV7-2; cdr3_nt: TGTGCCAGCAGCCTAAAGGGTAGCGGGAGTTTGAACTTC; cdr3_aa: CASSLKGSGSLNF
d_call: .; j_call: TRBJ2-1; clone_size: many; v_call: TRBV29-1; cdr3_nt: TGCAGCGAAAGCGGAGGGGGACTGGGCTGGGATGAGCAGTTCTTC; cdr3_aa: CSESGGGLGWDEQFF
d_call: TRBD2; j_call: TRBJ2-2; clone_size: many; v_call: TRBV5-6; cdr3_nt: TGTGCCAGCAGCCAGGGACTAGCGGAGCACACCGGGGAGCTGTTTTTT; cdr3_aa: CASSQGLAEHTGELFF
d_call: .; j_call: TRBJ2-7; clone_size: many; v_call: TRBV5-6; cdr3_nt: TGTGCCAGCAGGATGGGCGCAGCCTACGAGCAGTACTTC; cdr3_aa: CASRMGAAYEQYF
d_call: .; j_call: TRBJ2-1; clone_size: many; v_call: TRBV27; cdr3_nt: TGTGCCAGCAGCCTTAGCGGAAGTCATGAGCAGTTCTTC; cdr3_aa: CASSLSGSHEQFF
d_call: .; j_call: TRBJ2-7; clone_size: many; v_call: TRBV4-3; cdr3_nt: TGCGCCAGCAGCCAAGAATTGACAGTCTACGAGCAGTACTTC; cdr3_aa: CASSQELTVYEQYF
d_call: TRBD2; j_call: TRBJ2-7; clone_size: many; v_call: TRBV5-1; cdr3_nt: TGCGCCAGCAGCTTGGCCGTGCTAGCGGCAGCCGCCGAGCAGTACTTC; cdr3_aa: CASSLAVLAAAAEQYF
d_call: .; j_call: TRBJ2-1; clone_size: .; v_call: TRBV27; cdr3_nt: TGTGCCAGCAGTTCGGCCCCGGGCCCCGTAGGCCTGTTCTTC; cdr3_aa: CASSSAPGPVGLFF
d_call: TRBD2; j_call: TRBJ2-5; clone_size: few; v_call: TRBV4-1; cdr3_nt: TGCGCCAGCAGCCGAAACACCGGGACTAGCGGGAGGGCCTACCAAGAGACCCAGTACTTC; cdr3_aa: CASSRNTGTSGRAYQETQYF
d_call: .; j_call: TRBJ1-2; clone_size: many; v_call: TRBV7-9; cdr3_nt: TGTGCCAGCAGCTTAAAGGACGGATCCTATGGCTACACCTTC; cdr3_aa: CASSLKDGSYGYTF
d_call: .; j_call: TRBJ1-2; clone_size: many; v_call: TRBV15; cdr3_nt: TGTGCCACCAGCAGAGCACCTAGGGGGGAGAACTATGGCTACACCTTC; cdr3_aa: CATSRAPRGENYGYTF
d_call: TRBD2; j_call: TRBJ2-1; clone_size: many; v_call: TRBV6-5; cdr3_nt: TGTGCCAGCAGTTACTCGGATGGCGGGAGAAGTCGGGATGAGCAGTTCTTC; cdr3_aa: CASSYSDGGRSRDEQFF
d_call: TRBD2; j_call: TRBJ2-1; clone_size: many; v_call: TRBV7-9; cdr3_nt: TGTGCCAGCAGCTCATGGGGGGAGGGGAGGGATGAGCAGTTCTTC; cdr3_aa: CASSSWGEGRDEQFF
d_call: .; j_call: TRBJ1-2; clone_size: many; v_call: TRBV5-1; cdr3_nt: TGCGCCAGCACCCTCGGAGGGGCCCTAAACTATGGCTACACCTTC; cdr3_aa: CASTLGGALNYGYTF
d_call: .; j_call: TRBJ1-2; clone_size: many; v_call: TRBV20-1; cdr3_nt: TGCAGTGCTAGCCCTCTCGGATATGCTGGCTACACCTTC; cdr3_aa: CSASPLGYAGYTF
d_call: .; j_call: TRBJ2-3; clone_size: many; v_call: TRBV6-5; cdr3_nt: TGTGCCAGCAGTTACGCGGGACACTCCACAGATACGCAGTATTTT; cdr3_aa: CASSYAGHSTDTQYF
d_call: TRBD2; j_call: TRBJ2-5; clone_size: .; v_call: TRBV20-1; cdr3_nt: TGCAGTGCTCTAGGGGAGGGACTACACCCCAGGGTATCTAAGGGGGAGACCCAGTACTTC; cdr3_aa: CSALGEGLHPRVSKGETQYF
d_call: TRBD2; j_call: TRBJ2-1; clone_size: many; v_call: TRBV4-3; cdr3_nt: TGCGCCAGCAGCCAATCGTTGGCTAGCGGTCCCTACAATGAGCAGTTCTTC; cdr3_aa: CASSQSLASGPYNEQFF
d_call: TRBD2; j_call: TRBJ2-1; clone_size: many; v_call: TRBV19; cdr3_nt: TGTGCCAGTAGTATAGTTCTAGCGGGAGGGTACAATGAGCAGTTCTTC; cdr3_aa: CASSIVLAGGYNEQFF